One sample yielded the 26 T cell receptor beta chains listed below, sequenced in a study of blood T cell repertoires in COVID-19. Repertoires were generated with immunoSEQ multiplex PCR, while TCRdb's copy carries only in-frame clones and drops some. The sample lists roughly 120,000 clones; around three quarters were seen once. Sequencing was carried out using peripheral blood. These receptors originate from a woman aged 55-69 years with acute or convalescent COVID-19.

This clone was counted many times. The genes are TRBV15 and TRBJ2-2; D is unresolved. V dropped 3 bases and J dropped 2 bases, with 4 bases sitting between them. Germline V gene data show CDR1 as LNHNV and CDR2 as YYDKDF (reference sequence). This CDR3 contains 13 residues. The CDR3 reads CATSRSNTGELFF. The CDR3 DNA reads TGTGCCACCAGCAGGAGTAACACCGGGGAGCTGTTTTTT. Together with reference TRBV15 and TRBJ2-2, the CDR3 gives the full variable domain: DAMVIQNPRYQVTQFGKPVTLSCSQTLNHNVMYWYQQKSSQAPKLLFHYYDKDFNNEADTPDNFQSRRPNTSFCFLDIRSPGLGDTAMYLCATSRSNTGELFFGEGSRLTVL.

The rearrangement links TRBV7-9 to TRBJ2-7; TRBD1 matches at 7 bases. The CDR3 is 13 amino acids. CDR1 and CDR2 from the germline V gene are SEHNR and FQNEAQ (reference sequence). The junction had 1 base not matched to a gene; V was cut back by 3 bases and J by 2 bases. The DNA of the CDR3 is TGTGCCAGCAGCTTGACAGGGCCCTACGAGCAGTACTTC. Amino acids: CASSLTGPYEQYF.

There are a few counts of this clone. The V gene is TRBV7-9, the J gene TRBJ1-2; D is uncertain. Germline V gene data show CDR1 as SEHNR and CDR2 as FQNEAQ (reference sequence). This CDR3 has 14 residues. Trimming removed 3 bases at V and 8 bases at J, with 16 bases between. The CDR3 spells CASSFERGSGGYTF. Here the CDR3 DNA reads TGTGCCAGCAGCTTCGAGAGAGGGAGCGGGGGCTACACCTTC.

This chain uses TRBV12-2 with TRBJ1-4; the DNA was not used to check the table's D call, TRBD1. TRBV12-2 is assigned pseudogene status. This CDR3 region has 14 residues. CDR3 sequence reads: CASRRQGAEEKLFF. The CDR3 DNA follows: TGTGCAAGTCGCAGACAGGGGGCCGAAGAAAAACTGTTTTTT.

The V call is TRBV15, the J call TRBJ2-3; 9 bases line up with TRBD2. The germline V gene encodes CDR1 LNHNV and CDR2 YYDKDF (reference sequence). The CDR3 sequence is 17 residues long. V shed 1 base, J shed 1 base, and the junction held 6 bases outside the gene matches. CDR3 in amino acids: CATSRALAGSGTDTQYF. CDR3 DNA sequence: TGTGCCACCAGCAGAGCCCTAGCGGGGAGCGGCACAGATACGCAGTATTTT.

This clone appeared once. The chain employs TRBV18 and TRBJ2-5; possibly TRBD1 for D (6 bases). Between the trimmed V and J ends, which lost 3 bases and 7 bases, there was a span of 12 bases. The CDR3 covers 13 residues. Germline V lookup: CDR1 KGHSH, CDR2 LQKENI. The CDR3 here is CASSPGAGGTQYF. The CDR3 coding sequence is TGTGCCAGCTCACCGGGGGCAGGCGGGACCCAGTACTTC. Using reference TRBV18 and TRBJ2-5 for the parts outside the CDR3, the full variable domain is NAGVMQNPRHLVRRRGQEARLRCSPMKGHSHVYWYRQLPEEGLKFMVYLQKENIIDESGMPKERFSAEFPKEGPSILRIQQVVRGDSAAYFCASSPGAGGTQYFGPGTRLLVL.

Only a few counts were recorded for this clone. The chain has TRBV10-3 and TRBJ1-2; the match to TRBD1 covers 7 bases. Germline V gene data show CDR1 as ENHRY and CDR2 as SYGVKD. This CDR3 comprises 13 residues. V lost 6 bases and J lost 3; bases outside the gene matches: 4. For the CDR3, the DNA is TGTGCCATCAGCCTGGGACAGTACTATGGCTACACCTTC. The encoded protein is CAISLGQYYGYTF.

V usage is TRBV2 and J usage is TRBJ1-6; TRBD1 might be the D (5 bases). CDR1 SNHLY and CDR2 FYNNEI come from the germline V gene. The V gene lost 4 bases and the J gene lost 11 bases, with 12 bases spanning the gap. CDR3 size: 13 residues. The CDR3 loop is CASSVTGRPPLHF. The CDR3 DNA follows: TGTGCCAGCAGTGTTACAGGTAGACCACCCCTCCACTTT.

This clone was seen only once. The rearrangement uses TRBV5-1 and TRBJ2-3; 10 bases agree with TRBD2. Germline trimming cut 7 bases from V and 0 bases from J; bases unmatched to any gene: 5. This CDR3 is 15 amino acids long. Germline CDR1 and CDR2: SGHRS and YFSETQ. This CDR3 reads CASSERGGSTDTQYF. As DNA, the CDR3 is TGCGCCAGCTCGGAGCGGGGGGGCAGCACAGATACGCAGTATTTT.

Of note for this clone: At the DNA level, this CDR3 is encoded by other sequences in the same sample as well. V is TRBV7-2 and J is TRBJ2-7, with 10 positions matching TRBD2. The ends lost 1 base at V and 2 bases at J; junction bases unmatched: 2. The germline V gene has CDR1 SGHTA and CDR2 FQGNSA. The CDR3 spans 15 residues. Here the CDR3 DNA reads TGTGCCAGCAGCTTAGATAGCGGGGGGACCTACGAGCAGTACTTC. This encodes CASSLDSGGTYEQYF.

The V and J genes are TRBV29-1 and TRBJ2-5; D is possibly TRBD1 (5 bases). This CDR3 has 14 residues. V lost 6 bases and J 3 bases, leaving 17 bases between the germline ends. CDR1 SQVTM and CDR2 ANQGSEA come from the germline V gene. The CDR3 DNA is TGCAGCGTGAACGCGGCCGCAGGGAAAGAGACCCAGTACTTC. Translated, it gives CSVNAAAGKETQYF.

The chain carries TRBV7-9 and TRBJ2-3; possibly TRBD1 for D (5 bases). This CDR3 has 16 residues. The germline gives CDR1 SEHNR, CDR2 FQNEAQ (reference sequence). Trimming took off 0 bases at V and 1 base at J, with 11 bases between the two ends. In DNA form, the CDR3 reads TGTGCCAGCAGCTTAGCGTCAGGGCTCCGCACAGATACGCAGTATTTT. This encodes CASSLASGLRTDTQYF.

V and J are TRBV5-1 and TRBJ2-7; 7 bases match TRBD1. The CDR3 has 15 amino acids. Trimming took 3 bases from V and 1 from J; bases not matched to a gene: 7. Germline V lookup: CDR1 SGHRS, CDR2 YFSETQ. In DNA form, the CDR3 reads TGCGCCAGCAGCTCAGGACAGGCGATATCCTACGAGCAGTACTTC. Its protein product is CASSSGQAISYEQYF.

The J gene is TRBJ1-2, the V gene TRBV7-8; 7 bases are a match to TRBD1. Per the germline V gene, CDR1 is SGHVS and CDR2 is FQNEAQ. This CDR3 is 13 amino acids long. V trimming: 0 bases; J trimming: 8 bases; junction bases outside the gene matches: 3. This CDR3 is CASSLAQGDGYTF. CDR3 in DNA: TGTGCCAGCAGCTTAGCCCAGGGGGACGGCTACACCTTC.

This rearrangement joins TRBV4-3 to TRBJ1-2; 8 bases map to TRBD1. Germline loops: CDR1 LGHNA, CDR2 YSLEER. This CDR3 has 15 amino acids. The V gene end was trimmed by 0 bases and the J gene end by 8 bases; junction bases not matched to a gene: 8. The CDR3 here is CASSQDAGGSGGYTF. As DNA, the CDR3 is TGCGCCAGCAGCCAAGATGCAGGGGGCTCTGGCGGCTACACCTTC.

The V call is TRBV4-2, the J call TRBJ1-1; no clear D gene. The CDR3 is 14 residues long. Trimming pared 0 bases from V and 6 bases from J, leaving 11 bases between. Germline CDR1 LGHNA, CDR2 YNFKEQ. In nucleotides, the CDR3 is TGTGCCAGCAGCCAAGAACCTCAGGTACCTGAAGCTTTCTTT. It is translated as CASSQEPQVPEAFF.

The chain has TRBV2 and TRBJ2-7; 7 nucleotides align to TRBD1. Germline CDR1 and CDR2: SNHLY and FYNNEI. Trimming at V came to 5 bases and at J to 2 bases, leaving 3 bases not matched to a gene. CDR3 length: 13 residues. The CDR3 DNA reads TGTGCCAGCAGTCCCGGGACAGCCTACGAGCAGTACTTC. Translated, it gives CASSPGTAYEQYF.

This rearrangement joins TRBV10-3 to TRBJ2-3; perhaps TRBD1 as D (7 bases). Between the trimmed V and J ends, which lost 10 bases and 1 base, there was a span of 15 bases. The CDR3 length is 14 residues. CDR1 and CDR2 from the germline V gene are ENHRY and SYGVKD. The chain's CDR3 is CATRRGQGTDTQYF. In DNA, the CDR3 is TGTGCCACCAGGAGGGGGCAGGGCACAGATACGCAGTATTTT.

V usage is TRBV19 and J usage is TRBJ1-2; TRBD1 agrees at 8 bases. In germline, CDR1 is LNHDA, CDR2 SQIVND (reference sequence). This CDR3 is built from 15 residues. The junction had 10 bases not matched to a gene; V was cut back by 5 bases and J by 5 bases. Written as DNA, the CDR3 is TGTGCCAGTAGTGACATGGACAGGGTTGTATATGGCTACACCTTC. Translating it yields CASSDMDRVVYGYTF.

This clone was recorded once. The J gene is TRBJ1-1, the V gene TRBV6-2 or TRBV6-3; D is uncertain. This CDR3 is 15 amino acids long. Trimming took off 4 bases at V and 1 base at J, with 13 bases between the two ends. Per the germline V gene, CDR1 is MNHEY and CDR2 is SVGEGT. The CDR3 is CASSSRSQGNTEAFF. CDR3 DNA sequence: TGTGCCAGCAGTTCGAGGAGCCAAGGGAACACTGAAGCTTTCTTT.

This chain links TRBV6-6 with TRBJ1-1; D uncertain. This CDR3 has 13 amino acids. Germline CDR1 MNHNY, CDR2 SVGAGI (reference sequence). The germline V and J ends were trimmed by 3 bases and 3 bases, with 8 bases remaining between them. The CDR3 nucleotides read TGTGCCAGCAGTTATGCTCAGTACACTGAAGCTTTCTTT. The encoded protein is CASSYAQYTEAFF.

This sequence joins TRBV3-1 (or the pseudogene TRBV3-2) and TRBJ2-1; 12 bases are shared with TRBD2. Germline V CDR1 and CDR2: LGHDT, YNNKEL (reference sequence). The CDR3 covers 17 residues. J gave up 8 bases and V 4 bases, and 12 bases lay outside the gene matches. This chain's CDR3 is CASSPIIGLAGIDEQFF. In DNA, the CDR3 is TGTGCCAGCAGCCCGATCATAGGACTAGCGGGGATCGATGAGCAGTTCTTC.

The chain carries TRBV5-4 and TRBJ2-7; maybe TRBD1 (6 bases). V was trimmed by 5 bases and J by 0 bases, leaving 15 bases between them. This CDR3 contains 15 residues. Germline CDR1 reads SGHNT; CDR2 reads YYREEE (reference sequence). The CDR3 protein is CASSRIGGNSYEQYF. The CDR3 bases are TGTGCCAGCAGTAGAATAGGGGGAAACTCCTACGAGCAGTACTTC.

This rearrangement joins TRBV4-2 to TRBJ2-1; 8 positions match TRBD2. The CDR3 is made up of 13 amino acids. Germline V lookup: CDR1 LGHNA, CDR2 YNFKEQ. With V trimmed by 4 bases and J by 8 bases, 4 bases remained unmatched. The CDR3 sequence is CASSPGGPDEQFF. The CDR3, as DNA: TGTGCCAGCAGCCCGGGGGGGCCGGATGAGCAGTTCTTC.

This clone was observed a handful of times. This chain links TRBV20-1 with TRBJ2-7; 7 nucleotides align to TRBD1. V gave up 3 bases and J gave up 5 bases; unmatched junction bases: 10. Germline CDR1 and CDR2: DFQATT and SNEGSKA (reference sequence). CDR3 length: 14 residues. CDR3 sequence (DNA): TGCAGTGCTAGTGGTCTACAGGGGCGCAACGAGCAGTACTTC. Translating it yields CSASGLQGRNEQYF.

V gene TRBV2 combines with J gene TRBJ2-1; tentatively, D is TRBD1 (6 bases). V was pared by 2 bases and J by 0 bases, with 11 bases between. Germline values: CDR1 SNHLY, CDR2 FYNNEI. CDR3 size: 16 residues. CDR3 bases: TGTGCCAGCAGTGAATCTAGACAGGTCTCCTACAATGAGCAGTTCTTC. Its protein product is CASSESRQVSYNEQFF.